These 27 T cell receptor beta chains originate from one sample sequenced in a study of T cells in Graves' hyperthyroidism and ophthalmopathy. From RNA transcripts, TCR beta CDR3 regions were amplified. RT-PCR in the first round (using the HTBI primer set) targeted the TCR CDR3. TCRdb passed the multiplex PCR reads through MiXCR, listing each CDR3 protein once. The sample yields approximately 600,000 distinct CDR3 sequences, approximately 15% seen once. Material for sequencing was blood. All receptors come from a woman under 30 with Graves' ophthalmopathy.

With regard to this clonotype: Since a much larger clone is just one base distant, this may be a read error. The gene calls are TRBV7-9 and TRBJ1-3; perhaps TRBD1 as D (6 bases). Germline CDR1 is SEHNR and CDR2 is FQNEAQ (reference sequence). The CDR3 is 16 amino acids. CDR3 residues: CASSRDKAHSENTIYF. CDR3 nucleotide sequence: TGTGCCAGCAGCCGGGACAAGGCCCACTCTGAAAACACCATATATTTT.

This clonotype was counted between two and nine times. The V and J genes are TRBV7-8 and TRBJ1-5; D possibly corresponds to TRBD1 (5 bases). CDR3 length: 15 residues. The germline V gene encodes CDR1 SGHVS and CDR2 FQNEAQ. The V end lost 5 bases, the J end lost 4 bases, and 15 bases lay between the germline ends. DNA of the CDR3: TGTGCCAGCAGCAAGGGCAGGACACAAAATCAGCCCCAGCATTTT. This gives the protein CASSKGRTQNQPQHF.

The table lists this clonotype with many counts. This chain links TRBV5-1 with TRBJ2-7; D perhaps matches TRBD1 (9 bases). V was trimmed by 4 bases and J by 0 bases, leaving 17 bases between them. CDR3 length equals 16 residues. Germline CDR1 SGHRS, CDR2 YFSETQ. The CDR3 nucleotides are TGCGCCAGCAGCCGCGGGGGGACAGGGACCTCCTACGAGCAGTACTTC. Encoded protein: CASSRGGTGTSYEQYF.

This clonotype came up many times. The V and J genes are TRBV19 and TRBJ1-1, with D perhaps TRBD1 (5 bases). The CDR3 is 13 residues long. Between the trimmed V and J ends, which lost 6 bases and 6 bases, there was a span of 14 bases. Germline V gene sequence: CDR1 LNHDA, CDR2 SQIVND (reference sequence). The CDR3 coding sequence is TGTGCCAGTAGACCAGGGAAGCTCCCTGAAGCTTTCTTT. Its protein is CASRPGKLPEAFF. The variable domain in full, completed from reference TRBV19 and TRBJ1-1, reads DGGITQSPKYLFRKEGQNVTLSCEQNLNHDAMYWYRQDPGQGLRLIYYSQIVNDFQKGDIAEGYSVSREKKESFPLTVTSAQKNPTAFYLCASRPGKLPEAFFGQGTRLTVV.

This clonotype appeared a few times. An end of the junction differs from the germline gene, which may be a read error. The genes are TRBV20-1 and TRBJ2-7; 16 nucleotides agree with TRBD2. CDR1 and CDR2 from the germline V gene are DFQATT and SNEGSKA (reference sequence). The CDR3 loop spans 22 amino acids. The CDR3 here is CSARGGGLAGGPSLPLSYEQYF. The DNA of the CDR3 is TGTAGTGCTCGCGGGGGGGGACTAGCGGGAGGGCCTTCCCTACCCCTCTCCTACGAGCAGTACTTC.

This clonotype has ten or more counts. The V gene is TRBV27, the J gene TRBJ2-1; a possible D gene is TRBD1 (6 bases). Trimming shortened V by 3 bases and J by 8 bases, and 17 bases separated the two germline ends. This CDR3 is built from 15 residues. Germline CDR1 is MNHEY and CDR2 is SMNVEV (reference sequence). Here the CDR3 reads CASSLGTWGQYEQFF. The CDR3 DNA is TGTGCCAGCAGTTTGGGGACATGGGGCCAGTATGAGCAGTTCTTC.

This clonotype occurred a few times. The chain uses TRBV6-1 and TRBJ2-3, with 8 bases aligning to TRBD1. Per germline, CDR1 MNHNS and CDR2 SASEGT. The CDR3 spans 14 residues. Trimming at V came to 4 bases and at J to 6 bases, leaving 6 bases not matched to a gene. CDR3 region: CASSVAGGRDTQYF. CDR3 in DNA: TGTGCCAGCAGTGTTGCAGGGGGCAGGGATACGCAGTATTTT.

This clonotype has ten or more counts. This chain connects TRBV28 to TRBJ2-1; D perhaps matches TRBD2 (6 bases). The germline CDR1 and CDR2 sequences are MDHEN and SYDVKM. Trimming stripped 5 bases from V and 3 bases from J, with 20 bases between. CDR3 length equals 17 residues. CDR3 in amino acids: CASSPRVGRGFYNEQFF. The CDR3 nucleotides are TGTGCCAGCAGTCCTCGAGTGGGGCGGGGATTCTACAATGAGCAGTTCTTC.

The sample holds many counts of this clonotype. The chain carries TRBV7-9 and TRBJ2-1; D remains unclear. Germline V gene lookup returns CDR1 SEHNR and CDR2 FQNEAQ (reference sequence). V lost 4 bases and J lost 7, with 14 bases in between. This CDR3 region has 14 residues. CDR3 sequence reads: CASSSALHRNEQFF. CDR3 DNA: TGTGCCAGCAGCTCGGCCCTACACAGAAATGAGCAGTTCTTC.

Ten or more counts support this clonotype. The rearrangement links TRBV2 to TRBJ2-7; D is perhaps TRBD2 (6 bases). The CDR3 sequence is 14 residues long. The germline gives CDR1 SNHLY, CDR2 FYNNEI. V was trimmed by 7 bases and J by 3 bases, leaving 16 bases between them. The DNA for the CDR3 is TGTGCCAGCACCGGACCCGGGAGCTACTACGAGCAGTACTTC. This gives the protein CASTGPGSYYEQYF. Variable domain in full (rest from reference TRBV2 and TRBJ2-7): EPEVTQTPSHQVTQMGQEVILRCVPISNHLYFYWYRQILGQKVEFLVSFYNNEISEKSEIFDDQFSVERPDGSNFTLKIRSTKLEDSAMYFCASTGPGSYYEQYFGPGTRLTVT.

The CDR3 region is CAISEGLRAFF. CDR3 in DNA: TGTGCCATCAGTGAAGGTTTACGGGCTTTCTTT. The chain links TRBV10-3 to TRBJ1-1, with no clear D. This CDR3 has 11 amino acids. V was clipped by 3 bases and J by 11 bases, with 10 bases between them. Germline values: CDR1 ENHRY, CDR2 SYGVKD.

This clonotype appeared many times. The chain has TRBV6-2 or TRBV6-3 and TRBJ2-1, with 11 positions matching TRBD2. J was trimmed by 4 bases and V by 7 bases; bases with no gene match: 6. CDR1 is MNHEY, CDR2 SVGEGT, per germline. The CDR3 consists of 15 residues. The CDR3: CASIERLAGYNEQFF. CDR3 DNA: TGTGCCAGCATCGAAAGACTAGCGGGATACAATGAGCAGTTCTTC.

This clonotype occurred many times. The chain employs TRBV20-1 and TRBJ1-1, with TRBD1 matching over 7 bases. V dropped 4 bases and J dropped 2; count of bases not matched to a gene: 7. The CDR3 covers 14 residues. Germline lookup yields CDR1 DFQATT and CDR2 SNEGSKA (reference sequence). CDR3 loop: CSAIGDSVNTEAFF. The DNA for the CDR3 is TGCAGTGCTATAGGGGACAGCGTTAACACTGAAGCTTTCTTT.

This clonotype came up many times. The rearrangement joins TRBV4-2 to TRBJ2-3, with D maybe TRBD1 (5 bases). In germline, CDR1 is LGHNA, CDR2 YNFKEQ. Deletions cut 4 bases from V and 4 bases from J, with 12 bases between. The CDR3 sequence is 14 residues long. In nucleotides, the CDR3 is TGTGCCAGCAGCCCCCCAGGGATCTCAGATACGCAGTATTTT. Translating gives CASSPPGISDTQYF.

This clonotype was seen at least ten times. This chain joins TRBV20-1 and TRBJ1-2; no reliable D call. Germline CDR1 is DFQATT and CDR2 is SNEGSKA (reference sequence). The CDR3 totals 13 residues. V was clipped by 1 base and J by 2 bases, with 8 bases between them. The CDR3, as DNA: TGCAGTGCTAGAGGTCCAGAGAACTATGGCTACACCTTC. Its translation: CSARGPENYGYTF.

This clonotype came up many times. The V call is TRBV18, the J call TRBJ2-1, with a possible D match to TRBD1 (6 bases). V lost 1 base, J lost 6 bases, and 10 bases lay in between. Germline V lookup: CDR1 KGHSH, CDR2 LQKENI. The CDR3 extends over 14 amino acids. CDR3 sequence reads: CASSPQDRLNEQFF. CDR3 DNA: TGTGCCAGCTCACCACAGGACAGACTCAATGAGCAGTTCTTC.

The rearrangement uses TRBV19 and TRBJ2-6, with TRBD1 matching over 9 bases. Looked up from germline, CDR1 is LNHDA and CDR2 is SQIVND (reference sequence). The CDR3 runs 18 residues. J was trimmed by 1 base and V by 7 bases; bases with no gene match: 11. DNA of the CDR3: TGTGCCAGTATACCCCGGGGACAGGGTAATTCTGGGGCCAACGTCCTGACTTTC. Translated, it gives CASIPRGQGNSGANVLTF.

Details on this clonotype: A much larger clone lies one base from this, so it may be a read error. This likely comes from a read error, as the CDR3 has no conserved phenylalanine or tryptophan at its end. The chain's CDR3 is CASSIDRGAHETQYL. The CDR3 nucleotides are TGTGCCAGCAGCATAGATAGGGGCGCGCACGAGACCCAGTACCTC. The V call is TRBV11-3, the J call TRBJ2-5; D is perhaps TRBD1 (5 bases). The CDR3 loop spans 15 amino acids. The germline V gene encodes CDR1 SGHNT and CDR2 YENEEA.

This clonotype was picked up a small number of times. This chain connects TRBV27 to TRBJ2-1; unclear D gene. Germline-derived CDR1 and CDR2 are MNHEY and SMNVEV (reference sequence). V shed 1 base and J shed 5 bases, with 9 bases lying between them. This CDR3 contains 14 residues. For the CDR3, the DNA is TGTGCCAGCAGTTTATTCGGCAGAAACAATGAGCAGTTCTTC. It is translated as CASSLFGRNNEQFF.

This clonotype has just a few counts. The chain links TRBV4-2 to TRBJ2-7, with D perhaps matching TRBD2 (6 bases). The CDR3 runs to 15 residues. Per the germline V gene, CDR1 is LGHNA and CDR2 is YNFKEQ. Trimming cost V 0 bases and J 3 bases, with 12 bases left between them. CDR3 DNA sequence: TGTGCCAGCAGCCAAGATAGACTAGTTGGCTACGAGCAGTACTTC. It translates to CASSQDRLVGYEQYF.

The CDR3 DNA sequence: TGTGCCAGCAGCGTAGTGAGTACAGTCTCTGGAAACACCATATATTTT. Translation: CASSVVSTVSGNTIYF. V gene TRBV9 combines with J gene TRBJ1-3, with unresolved D. CDR1 and CDR2 (germline): SGDLS, YYNGEE. The CDR3 totals 16 residues. V was trimmed by 0 bases and J by 0 bases, leaving 10 bases between them.

The chain joins TRBV19 to TRBJ1-2; weak D call: TRBD1 (6 bases). Germline V gives CDR1 LNHDA, CDR2 SQIVND (reference sequence). V was trimmed by 7 bases and J by 3 bases, leaving 24 bases between them. The CDR3 covers 17 residues. The CDR3 DNA sequence: TGTGCCAGTACGGGACACCTTACTTCCACCTCTGACTATGGCTACACCTTC. Its translation is CASTGHLTSTSDYGYTF.

In this sample, this clonotype turned up many times. The chain joins TRBV2 to TRBJ2-1; TRBD2 might be the D (6 bases). Germline assignment: CDR1 SNHLY and CDR2 FYNNEI. V lost 1 base to trimming and J lost 10 bases, with 14 bases between them. The CDR3 sequence is 14 residues long. The CDR3 DNA reads as TGTGCCAGCAGTGAAGGTGGGGGGTGGGGAGAGCAGTTCTTC. Translating it yields CASSEGGGWGEQFF.

This clonotype was seen at least ten times. The genes are TRBV6-2 or TRBV6-3 and TRBJ2-7; 9 bases align to TRBD2. Germline V gene lookup returns CDR1 MNHEY and CDR2 SVGEGT. The CDR3 is made up of 17 amino acids. The J segment lost 0 bases and the V segment lost 10 bases, leaving 16 bases of the junction unmatched. This chain's CDR3 is CATPGGPRTSASYEQYF. In nucleotides, the CDR3 is TGTGCCACGCCAGGGGGGCCGCGGACTAGCGCCTCCTACGAGCAGTACTTC.

About this clonotype: A read error is possible here, since a much larger clone lies one base away. The CDR3 bases are TGTGCCAGCAGCCTAAGGAAAAATATTGGTAGATTCTACAATGAGCAGTTCTTC. It encodes CASSLRKNIGRFYNEQFF. The J gene is TRBJ2-1, the V gene TRBV11-2; D gene ambiguous. This CDR3 comprises 18 residues. Per germline, CDR1 SGHAT and CDR2 FQNNGV. With 5 bases removed from V and 3 bases from J, the gap between germline ends came to 23 bases.

This clonotype was recorded many times. The CDR3 loop reads CASSLQGRSYNEQFF. The CDR3 DNA reads TGTGCCAGCAGCTTACAGGGAAGGTCCTACAATGAGCAGTTCTTC. The J gene is TRBJ2-1, the V gene TRBV7-9; TRBD1 might be the D (5 bases). Trimming cost V 2 bases and J 1 base, with 9 bases left between them. The CDR3 runs to 15 residues. Germline values: CDR1 SEHNR, CDR2 FQNEAQ (reference sequence).

In its sample, this clonotype was seen many times. The chain recombines TRBV3-1 with TRBJ2-7, with D possibly being TRBD2 (6 bases). The CDR3 loop spans 16 amino acids. V lost 0 bases and J lost 4, with 16 bases in between. The germline gives CDR1 LGHDT, CDR2 YNNKEL (reference sequence). CDR3 bases: TGTGCCAGCAGCCAAGAATGGGCGGCGGGGTATTACGAGCAGTACTTC. Protein product: CASSQEWAAGYYEQYF.